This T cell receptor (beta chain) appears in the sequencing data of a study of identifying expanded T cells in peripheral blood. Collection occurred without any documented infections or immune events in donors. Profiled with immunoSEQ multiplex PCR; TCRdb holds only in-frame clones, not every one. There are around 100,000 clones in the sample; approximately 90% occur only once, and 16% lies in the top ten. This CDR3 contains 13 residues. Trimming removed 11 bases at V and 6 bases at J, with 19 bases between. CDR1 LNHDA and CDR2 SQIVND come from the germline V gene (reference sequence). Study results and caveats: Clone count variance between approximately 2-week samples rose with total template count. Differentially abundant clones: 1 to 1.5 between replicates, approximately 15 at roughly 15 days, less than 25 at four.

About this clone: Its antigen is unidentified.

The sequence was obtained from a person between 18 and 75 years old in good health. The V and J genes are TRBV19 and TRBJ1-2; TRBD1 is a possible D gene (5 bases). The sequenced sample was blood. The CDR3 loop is CAVEDWGRNGYTF. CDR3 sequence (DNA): TGTGCCGTCGAGGATTGGGGGAGGAATGGCTACACCTTC.